This TCR beta chain was sequenced in a study of CD8+ T cells in alopecia areata (dated by TCRdb to 2017 to 2018). Turning to the overall study: Treated patients were enrolled in an open-label pilot trial of oral tofacitinib, 5 to 10 mg twice daily, for moderate-to-severe alopecia areata. Patients received tofacitinib for 6 to 18 months and were then followed off drug for 6 months to check for delayed response and recurrence. The SALT score, which quantifies the percentage of affected scalp surface area, was used to measure disease severity in treated patients. In both human patients and the C3H/HeJ mouse model, the study applied high-throughput TCRbeta sequencing to look at T cell clonal expansion in alopecia areata. In humans, TCRbeta sequencing was performed on scalp tissue and on sorted CD4+ and CD8+ peripheral blood T cells from healthy controls and from patients with patchy or totalis/universalis alopecia areata. Patients on tofacitinib were biopsied at baseline and after 4 and 24 weeks of treatment, and several of the patients also had a later scalp biopsy. Scalp clonality was compared among normal scalp (n=4), patchy alopecia areata scalp (n=8), and alopecia totalis/universalis scalp (n=8). RNA was obtained with the PAXgene miRNA kit for fixed scalp, the miRNeasy kit for PBMCs, and the RNeasy kit for mouse skin. immunoSEQ multiplex PCR using 35 Vbeta forward primers and 13 Jbeta reverse primers was used to amplify TCRbeta CDR3 regions.

The library came from the immunoSEQ multiplex PCR assay. To provide template for TCR sequencing, every sample had RNA extracted and reverse transcribed into cDNA. SuperScript III was used for first-strand cDNA synthesis, primed with a 2:1 mix of oligo-dT and random hexamers. A synthetic immune receptor repertoire was used to gauge amplification bias, and whatever bias remained was removed computationally. As for the original processing: After raw reads were preprocessed to remove errors, the CDR3 was defined following IMGT conventions as running from the conserved cysteine to phenylalanine. Clonality was calculated as 1 minus Shannon entropy normalized by log2 of the number of productive unique TCRs. CD4 or CD8 identity of scalp clones was inferred by cross-referencing scalp TCRbeta sequences with sorted blood CD4 and CD8 repertoires. TCRdb retrieved this table from immuneACCESS and kept in-frame rearrangements only. Not all clones are present; in checked studies, unresolved V genes account for under half, and no reason is known for the remainder. For V, J and clone size, that table is used; D and trimming come from the DNA. This sample is represented by 150,000 to 200,000 clones; roughly 50% of them were singletons. Jointly, the top ten make up 16% of the sample.

Overall study results and their limits: The treated cohort was small, with a single nonresponder, so links between baseline CD8+ expansion and response need larger studies. TCR sequences shared between patients were less clear than in mice, possibly partly because of HLA diversity in the patient population. Unlike mouse skin, which is dominated by gammadelta T cells, normal human skin has resident alphabeta T cells that are also sequenced, and this complicates analysis of the scalp TCR repertoire. Many expanded lesional clones were found to persist in scalp and blood during tofacitinib treatment, and relapse after treatment cessation may be partly explained by this persistence. Lesional scalp, especially in alopecia totalis/universalis, showed higher clonality and more expanded CD8+ clones than normal scalp, suggesting antigenic drive. Scalp clonality and the number of expanded CD8+ clones among the top 100 scalp clones were significantly decreased by tofacitinib.

Comments on this clone: Its recognized antigen is unknown. Per-base qualities were not stored, and no clone one base away is much larger.

Explained via the paper, the treatment or condition label denotes: oral pan-JAK inhibitor, 5-10 mg twice daily. Peripheral blood and lesional scalp punch biopsies were obtained from patients with alopecia areata. PBMCs were separated by density centrifugation and stained for CD3, CD4 and CD8, after which CD4+ and CD8+ T cells were sorted on a FACSAria. The junction carries 13 bases between V and J, which are trimmed by 5 bases and 2 bases respectively. In the germline V gene, CDR1 corresponds to SGHTA and CDR2 to FQGNSA. The CDR3 contains 15 residues, cysteine and phenylalanine counted. Of the read, only the CDR3 DNA is kept; its 45 bases are in frame from base 1.

This material consisted of CD4+ T cells sorted from blood, taken at roughly week 55, from a patient treated with tofacitinib. The sequence was collected from a human donor with alopecia areata. This sequence uses TRBV7-2 and TRBJ2-1; the D gene lacks a confident call. The CDR3 corresponds to CASSPRWTAYNEQFF. The DNA reads as follows: TGTGCCAGCAGCCCCCGTTGGACGGCCTACAATGAGCAGTTCTTC.